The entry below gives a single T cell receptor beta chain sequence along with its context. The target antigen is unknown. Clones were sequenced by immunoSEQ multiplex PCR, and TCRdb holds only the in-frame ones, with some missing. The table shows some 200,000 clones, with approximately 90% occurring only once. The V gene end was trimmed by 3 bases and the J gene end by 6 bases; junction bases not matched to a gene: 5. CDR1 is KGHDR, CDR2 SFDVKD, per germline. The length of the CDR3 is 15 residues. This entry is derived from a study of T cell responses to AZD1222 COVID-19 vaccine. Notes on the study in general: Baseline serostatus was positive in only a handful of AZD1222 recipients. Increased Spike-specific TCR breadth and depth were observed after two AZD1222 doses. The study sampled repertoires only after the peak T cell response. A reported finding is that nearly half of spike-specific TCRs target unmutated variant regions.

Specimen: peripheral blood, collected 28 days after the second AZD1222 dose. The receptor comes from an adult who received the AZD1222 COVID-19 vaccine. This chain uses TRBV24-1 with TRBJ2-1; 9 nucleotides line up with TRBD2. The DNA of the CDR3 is TGTGCCACCAGTGATCCGGGACTAGCAGGCAATGAGCAGTTCTTC. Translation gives CATSDPGLAGNEQFF.